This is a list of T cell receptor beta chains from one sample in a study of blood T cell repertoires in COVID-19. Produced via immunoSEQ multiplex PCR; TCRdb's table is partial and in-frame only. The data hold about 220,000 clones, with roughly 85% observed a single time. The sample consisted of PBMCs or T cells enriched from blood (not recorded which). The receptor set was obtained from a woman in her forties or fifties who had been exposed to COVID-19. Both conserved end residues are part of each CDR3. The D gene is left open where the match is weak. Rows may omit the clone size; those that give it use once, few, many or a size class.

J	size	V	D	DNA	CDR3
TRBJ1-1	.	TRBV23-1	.	TGCGCCAGCAGTCAATCGGTTCAGGGAACGAACACTGAAGCTTTCTTT	CASSQSVQGTNTEAFF
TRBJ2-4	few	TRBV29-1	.	TGCAGCGTTCCTGACAGTTCCGCCAAAAACATTCAGTACTTC	CSVPDSSAKNIQYF
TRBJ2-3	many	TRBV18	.	TGTGCCAGCTCAGATGAGATTCGCACAGATACGCAGTATTTT	CASSDEIRTDTQYF
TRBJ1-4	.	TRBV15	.	TGTGCCACCAGCAGAGAGACAGGCGAAATGAATGAAAAACTGTTTTTT	CATSRETGEMNEKLFF
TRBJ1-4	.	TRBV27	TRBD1	TGTGCCAGCAGCCTCAGGGGGGAAAGGGGAAAACTGTTTTTT	CASSLRGERGKLFF
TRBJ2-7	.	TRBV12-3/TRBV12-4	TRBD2	TGTGCCAGCAGAGCTAGCGGGGGATACGAGCAGTACTTC	CASRASGGYEQYF
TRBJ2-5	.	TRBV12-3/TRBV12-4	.	TGTGCCAGCAGTTTATCCGTGGAGACCCAGTACTTC	CASSLSVETQYF
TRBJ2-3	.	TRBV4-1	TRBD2	TGCGCCAGCAGCCAAGAGGGACTAGCAGATACGCAGTATTTT	CASSQEGLADTQYF
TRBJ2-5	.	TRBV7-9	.	TGTGCCAGCAGCTTAGTAGGGTTGCGGGGTGGAGAGACCCAGTACTTC	CASSLVGLRGGETQYF
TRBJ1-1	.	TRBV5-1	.	TGCGCCAGCAGATTGAGCTCCGGGACTGAAGCTTTCTTT	CASRLSSGTEAFF
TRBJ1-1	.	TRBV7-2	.	TGTGCCAGCAGCTTAGATACCAGTTTAGAAGCTTTCTTT	CASSLDTSLEAFF
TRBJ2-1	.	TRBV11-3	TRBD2	TGTGCCAGCAGCTTCGGGGGGTCCAATCATGAGCAGTTCTTC	CASSFGGSNHEQFF
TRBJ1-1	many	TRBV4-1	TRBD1	TGCGCCAGCAGCCTCCAACAGGGGGGGGTCACTGAAGCTTTCTTT	CASSLQQGGVTEAFF
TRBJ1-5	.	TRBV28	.	TGTGCCAGCCTTGAGCCCAATCAGCCCCAGCATTTT	CASLEPNQPQHF
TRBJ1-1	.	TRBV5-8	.	TGTGCCAGCAGCTTAAGGGGTGGGAACACTGAAGCTTTCTTT	CASSLRGGNTEAFF
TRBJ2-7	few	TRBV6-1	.	TGTGCCAGCAGCTCCCTCGAACTTTCCGAGCAGTACTTC	CASSSLELSEQYF
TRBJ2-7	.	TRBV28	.	TGTGCCAGCAGTTTAATCAGCTACGAGCAGTACTTC	CASSLISYEQYF
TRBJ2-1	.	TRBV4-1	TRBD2	TGCGCCAGCAGCCAATGGGGCGGGGGGCGCGAGCAGTTCTTC	CASSQWGGGREQFF
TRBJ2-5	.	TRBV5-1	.	TGCGCCAGCAGCTTGGGGTCAGGCCAAGAGACCCAGTACTTC	CASSLGSGQETQYF
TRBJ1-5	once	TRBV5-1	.	TGCGCCAGCAGCCTAGGAGGTGGCAATCAGCCCCAGCATTTT	CASSLGGGNQPQHF
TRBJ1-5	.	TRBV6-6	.	TGTGCCAGCACCGTGGGGGGAGCGGGTCAGCCCCAGCATTTT	CASTVGGAGQPQHF
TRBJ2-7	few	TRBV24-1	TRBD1	TGTGCCACCAGTGATTCTCTTTCGACAGGGATCTACGAGCAGTACTTC	CATSDSLSTGIYEQYF
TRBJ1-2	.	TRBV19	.	TGTGCCAGTAGTATAGGGCAGATCTATGGCTACACCTTC	CASSIGQIYGYTF
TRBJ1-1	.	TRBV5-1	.	TGCGCCAGCAGCCCAATTCAGGTTTCGAACACTGAAGCTTTCTTT	CASSPIQVSNTEAFF
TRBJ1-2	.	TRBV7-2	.	TGTGCCAGCAGCCGCGACAGAACTAACTATGGCTACACCTTC	CASSRDRTNYGYTF
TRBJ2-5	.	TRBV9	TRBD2	TGTGCCAGCAGCTTGGGACTAGCGGGGGTGGAGACCCAGTACTTC	CASSLGLAGVETQYF
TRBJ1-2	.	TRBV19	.	TGTGCCAGTAGTATAGGCACAAGTTTCTATGGCTACACCTTC	CASSIGTSFYGYTF
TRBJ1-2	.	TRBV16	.	TGTGCCAGCAGCCGCCGCACCGGGAGCTCAGGGGGCTACACCTTC	CASSRRTGSSGGYTF
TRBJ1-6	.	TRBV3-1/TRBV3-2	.	TGTGCCAGCAGTCGAAACCCCGGGACAAGCCCTAGCTCCTATAATTCACCCCTCCACTTT	CASSRNPGTSPSSYNSPLHF
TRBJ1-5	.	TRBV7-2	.	TGTGCCAGCAGCTTAAAGAGGGAGCAGCCCCAGCATTTT	CASSLKREQPQHF
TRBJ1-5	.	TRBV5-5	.	TGTGCCAGCAGCTTGGGTGTTGGGACGGCCTCTCGGGGGGCCCAGCATTTT	CASSLGVGTASRGAQHF
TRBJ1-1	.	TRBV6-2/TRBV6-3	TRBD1	TGTGCCAGCAGCCTCACTACAGGGGTCACTGAAGCTTTCTTT	CASSLTTGVTEAFF
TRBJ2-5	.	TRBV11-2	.	TGTGCCAGCAGCGATTTTGAAGGGGGAGAGACCCAGTACTTC	CASSDFEGGETQYF
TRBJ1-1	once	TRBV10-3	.	TGTGCCATCAGTGATGTCCGGCAGAGGACTGAAGCTTTCTTT	CAISDVRQRTEAFF
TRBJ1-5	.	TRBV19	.	TGTGCCAGTAGTATTGAGGTGAATAGCAATCAGCCCCAGCATTTT	CASSIEVNSNQPQHF
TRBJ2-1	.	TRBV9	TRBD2	TGTGCCAGCAGCCCTTCGGGGGGATTAGGGTTTGAGCAGTTCTTC	CASSPSGGLGFEQFF
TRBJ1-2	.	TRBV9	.	TGTGCCAGCAGCGCTCCACAGGGTCTCAACTATGGCTACACCTTC	CASSAPQGLNYGYTF
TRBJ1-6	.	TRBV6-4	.	TGTGCCAGCAGTGGAGAGGGAGGGTCACCCCTCCACTTT	CASSGEGGSPLHF
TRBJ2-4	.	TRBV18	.	TGTGCCAGCTCACCTTCGAGGAATGACAAAAACATTCAGTACTTC	CASSPSRNDKNIQYF
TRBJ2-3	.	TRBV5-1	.	TGCGCCAGCAGGGAAACGGGGTTTTGGACAGATACGCAGTATTTT	CASRETGFWTDTQYF
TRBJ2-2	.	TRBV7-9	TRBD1	TGTGCCAGCAGACCGACAGGGGGCGGGAGCACCGGGGAGCTGTTTTTT	CASRPTGGGSTGELFF
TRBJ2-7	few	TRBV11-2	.	TGTGCCAGCAGCTTAGGGGCAATAGAAGGGCAGTACTTC	CASSLGAIEGQYF
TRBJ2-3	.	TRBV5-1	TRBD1	TGCGCCAGCAGCCCCGGACAGGGCCCTAGCACAGATACGCAGTATTTT	CASSPGQGPSTDTQYF
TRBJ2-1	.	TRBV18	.	TGTGCCAGCTCACCGGAGGGGACGGATGAGCAGTTCTTC	CASSPEGTDEQFF
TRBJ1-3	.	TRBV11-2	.	TGTGCCAGCAGCTTACAGGCGGGTCTCTCTGGAAACACCATATATTTT	CASSLQAGLSGNTIYF
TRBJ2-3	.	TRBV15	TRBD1	TGTGCCACCAGCCGACAGGGGAATACAGATACGCAGTATTTT	CATSRQGNTDTQYF
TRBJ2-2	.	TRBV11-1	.	TGTGCCAGCAGCTTAGGATACCTAGGAGGTGCCGGGGAGCTGTTTTTT	CASSLGYLGGAGELFF
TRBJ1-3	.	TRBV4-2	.	TGTGCCAGCAGCCAAGTGCGGGGCTTCTCTGGAAACACCATATATTTT	CASSQVRGFSGNTIYF
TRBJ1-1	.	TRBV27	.	TGTGCCAGCAGTTCCCAGGGCGACGGATCTGAAGCTTTCTTT	CASSSQGDGSEAFF
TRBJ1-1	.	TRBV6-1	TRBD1	TGTGCCAGCAGTGAGACCTCCGGGACAGCGAACACTGAAGCTTTCTTT	CASSETSGTANTEAFF
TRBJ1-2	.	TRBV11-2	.	TGTGCCAGCAGCTCTAACTTCCAGGGGTTGGCTAACTATGGCTACACCTTC	CASSSNFQGLANYGYTF